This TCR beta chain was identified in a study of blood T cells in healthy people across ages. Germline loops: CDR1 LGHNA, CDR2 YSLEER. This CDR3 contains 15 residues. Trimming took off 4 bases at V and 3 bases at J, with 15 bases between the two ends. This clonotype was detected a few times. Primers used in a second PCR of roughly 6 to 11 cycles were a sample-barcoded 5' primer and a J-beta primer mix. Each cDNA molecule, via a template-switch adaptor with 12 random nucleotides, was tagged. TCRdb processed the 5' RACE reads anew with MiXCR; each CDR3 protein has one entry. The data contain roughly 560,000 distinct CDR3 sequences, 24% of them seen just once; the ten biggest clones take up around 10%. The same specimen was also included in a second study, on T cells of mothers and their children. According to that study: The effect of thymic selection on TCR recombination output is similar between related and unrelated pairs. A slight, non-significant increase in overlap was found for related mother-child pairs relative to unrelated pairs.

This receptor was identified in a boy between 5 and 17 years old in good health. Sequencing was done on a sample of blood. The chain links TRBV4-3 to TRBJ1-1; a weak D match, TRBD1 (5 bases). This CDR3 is CASSLRSRADTEAFF. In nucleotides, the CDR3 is TGCGCCAGCAGCCTTCGAAGCAGGGCGGACACTGAAGCTTTCTTT.